Listed below are T cell receptor beta chains from one sample, sequenced in a study of blood T cells in healthy people across ages. One entry per CDR3 protein results from TCRdb running MiXCR on the 5' RACE reads. The data hold hundreds of thousands of distinct CDR3 sequences, with nearly 60% observed a single time. The source material was blood. The receptors originated from a man in his thirties or forties in good health. The CDR3 runs from the conserved cysteine through the conserved F or W. The D gene is left open where the match is weak. Clone size appears in some rows only: once, few, many, or a class for an expanded clone.

j_gene	d_gene	abundance	v_gene	CDR3aa	CDR3nt
TRBJ1-5	.	.	TRBV30	CATATASNQPQHF	TGTGCCACCGCGACAGCTAGCAATCAGCCCCAGCATTTT
TRBJ2-1	TRBD2	.	TRBV5-5	CASSLLTSGRNEQFF	TGTGCCAGCAGCTTGCTGACTAGCGGGAGGAATGAGCAGTTCTTC
TRBJ2-2	.	.	TRBV7-3	CASRSGVDTGELFF	TGTGCCAGCAGGTCCGGAGTCGACACCGGGGAGCTGTTTTTT
TRBJ1-5	.	.	TRBV12-3/TRBV12-4	CASSPARTDRASPQHF	TGTGCCAGCAGCCCCGCCCGTACAGACCGGGCCAGCCCCCAGCATTTT
TRBJ2-1	.	.	TRBV5-1	CASSLGLTVYNEQFF	TGCGCCAGCAGCTTGGGACTAACGGTCTACAATGAGCAGTTCTTC
TRBJ1-1	.	.	TRBV11-3	CASPGVRGVNTEAFF	TGTGCCAGCCCCGGAGTTCGGGGAGTGAACACTGAAGCTTTCTTT
TRBJ2-5	TRBD1	.	TRBV29-1	CSVGQGYQETQYF	TGCAGCGTTGGACAGGGCTACCAAGAGACCCAGTACTTC
TRBJ2-1	.	.	TRBV25-1	CASSEWATSGYNEQFF	TGTGCCAGCAGTGAATGGGCTACCTCGGGTTACAATGAGCAGTTCTTC
TRBJ2-5	TRBD2	few	TRBV3-1	CASSDTGTSVETQYF	TGTGCCAGCAGCGATACCGGGACTAGCGTCGAGACCCAGTACTTC
TRBJ1-1	.	.	TRBV6-2/TRBV6-3	CASSSGRIERRNTEAFF	TGTGCCAGCAGTTCGGGGCGGATAGAAAGACGGAACACTGAAGCTTTCTTT
TRBJ1-2	.	.	TRBV30	CAWRPPGQGYGYTF	TGTGCCTGGAGACCACCTGGGCAGGGGTATGGCTACACCTTC
TRBJ2-3	.	few	TRBV7-2	CASSLIGGPDTQYF	TGTGCCAGCAGCTTAATAGGGGGTCCAGATACGCAGTATTTT
TRBJ1-5	.	once	TRBV7-9	CASSLGGTNDLNQPQHF	TGTGCCAGCAGCTTAGGGGGGACCAACGATCTCAATCAGCCCCAGCATTTT
TRBJ2-5	.	many	TRBV11-1	CASSPGTQETQYF	TGTGCCAGCAGCCCCGGGACGCAAGAGACCCAGTACTTC
TRBJ2-7	.	.	TRBV4-2	CASRRVSSGEQYF	TGTGCCAGCAGGCGGGTCTCCTCGGGCGAGCAGTACTTC
TRBJ2-6	.	.	TRBV29-1	CSAKASGANVLTF	TGCAGCGCCAAGGCCTCTGGGGCCAACGTCCTGACTTTC
TRBJ2-2	TRBD1	.	TRBV29-1	CSVRDSPNTGELFF	TGCAGCGTGAGGGACAGTCCTAACACCGGGGAGCTGTTTTTT
TRBJ1-1	.	once	TRBV21-1	CASSKVEGEINTEAFF	TGTGCCAGCAGCAAAGTTGAGGGGGAGATAAACACTGAAGCTTTCTTT
TRBJ2-3	TRBD2	few	TRBV29-1	CSVQAGGPDTQYF	TGCAGCGTTCAAGCGGGGGGGCCAGATACGCAGTATTTT
TRBJ2-3	TRBD1	.	TRBV5-1	CASSIHRGGADTQYF	TGCGCCAGCAGCATACACAGGGGTGGGGCAGATACGCAGTATTTT
TRBJ2-1	.	.	TRBV27	CASSLAISYNEQFF	TGTGCCAGCAGTTTAGCGATCTCCTACAATGAGCAGTTCTTC
TRBJ2-3	TRBD1	few	TRBV6-5	CASSYSNRGSTDTQYF	TGTGCCAGCAGTTACTCGAACAGGGGGAGCACAGATACGCAGTATTTT
TRBJ1-2	TRBD1	once	TRBV20-1	CSATDRDRGNYGYTF	TGCAGTGCTACGGACCGGGACAGGGGGAACTATGGCTACACCTTC
TRBJ1-2	TRBD1	few	TRBV20-1	CSATGTANYGYTF	TGCAGTGCTACGGGGACAGCTAACTATGGCTACACCTTC
TRBJ2-3	.	.	TRBV20-1	CSARGASRGTDTQYF	TGCAGTGCTAGAGGGGCCAGCAGGGGCACAGATACGCAGTATTTT
TRBJ2-3	.	.	TRBV29-1	CSVRYQWGTDTQYF	TGCAGCGTTCGGTATCAGTGGGGCACAGATACGCAGTATTTT
TRBJ2-7	TRBD1	.	TRBV7-2	CASSPTGTGVDEQYF	TGTGCCAGCAGCCCTACCGGGACAGGGGTCGACGAGCAGTACTTC
TRBJ1-4	.	.	TRBV25-1	CASSLPGTLEKLFF	TGTGCCAGCAGTTTGCCCGGGACACTCGAAAAACTGTTTTTT
TRBJ2-3	.	few	TRBV9	CASSVGLTSTDTQYF	TGTGCCAGCAGCGTAGGCCTAACTAGCACAGATACGCAGTATTTT
TRBJ2-1	.	few	TRBV20-1	CSARPAGTPSVQFF	TGCAGTGCTAGACCCGCCGGGACCCCATCGGTTCAGTTCTTC
TRBJ2-1	.	.	TRBV5-1	CASSLGANNEQFF	TGTGCCAGCAGCTTAGGAGCAAACAATGAGCAGTTCTTC
TRBJ2-7	TRBD1	.	TRBV20-1	CSASLEQGAYEQYF	TGCAGTGCTTCACTCGAACAGGGGGCTTACGAGCAGTACTTC
TRBJ1-1	.	.	TRBV18	CASSPETEVEAFF	TGTGCCAGCTCACCGGAGACAGAGGTTGAAGCTTTCTTT
TRBJ2-7	.	.	TRBV29-1	CSVEADIGGLEQYF	TGCAGCGTTGAAGCAGACATCGGGGGGCTGGAGCAGTACTTC
TRBJ2-5	.	.	TRBV6-5	CASSHGRGPLAYQETQYF	TGTGCCAGCAGTCACGGCAGGGGACCTCTAGCGTACCAAGAGACCCAGTACTTC
TRBJ2-7	TRBD1	.	TRBV7-2	CASRRSSIQGVKVYEQYF	TGTGCCAGCAGACGAAGCTCCATTCAGGGGGTAAAGGTCTACGAGCAGTACTTC
TRBJ1-6	.	.	TRBV27	CASSLTGSGDSPLHF	TGTGCCAGCAGCCTAACAGGGTCCGGGGATTCACCCCTCCACTTT
TRBJ1-6	.	.	TRBV7-2	CASSLDSLNSPLHF	TGTGCCAGCAGCTTAGACAGTCTAAATTCACCCCTCCACTTT
TRBJ1-5	.	.	TRBV7-2	CASSYRGNQPQHF	TGTGCCAGCAGCTACAGGGGCAATCAGCCCCAGCATTTT
TRBJ2-7	.	.	TRBV7-9	CASSFTGVEQYF	TGTGCCAGCAGCTTTACAGGAGTCGAGCAGTACTTC
TRBJ2-3	.	.	TRBV7-2	CASSHILTETQYF	TGTGCCAGCAGCCACATCCTCACAGAGACGCAGTATTTT
TRBJ2-1	.	.	TRBV4-2	CASSQGLPITYNEQFF	TGTGCCAGCAGCCAAGGCCTTCCTATCACCTACAATGAGCAGTTCTTC
TRBJ1-5	TRBD1	.	TRBV27	CASSQRQGASNQPQHF	TGTGCCAGCAGTCAAAGACAGGGGGCTTCGAATCAGCCCCAGCATTTT
TRBJ2-4	.	.	TRBV9	CASSRDSVENIQYF	TGTGCCAGCAGCCGGGACTCCGTGGAAAACATTCAGTACTTC
TRBJ1-2	.	.	TRBV20-1	CSASRGVSRGYTF	TGCAGTGCTAGTAGAGGGGTTAGTCGCGGCTACACCTTC
TRBJ1-1	.	.	TRBV4-2	CASSQLVGGVGEAFF	TGTGCCAGCAGCCAGTTAGTAGGAGGGGTCGGTGAAGCTTTCTTT
TRBJ2-1	.	.	TRBV6-2/TRBV6-3	CASSPLAYAYNEQFF	TGTGCCAGCAGTCCCCTAGCGTATGCCTACAATGAGCAGTTCTTC
TRBJ1-1	.	.	TRBV20-1	CSALDITNTEAFF	TGCAGTGCCCTTGACATTACGAACACTGAAGCTTTCTTT
TRBJ2-5	TRBD2	once	TRBV4-2	CASSQGLAGNEQYF	TGTGCCAGCAGCCAAGGACTAGCGGGAAATGAGCAGTACTTC
TRBJ1-2	TRBD1	many	TRBV20-1	CSAQRPRWGQNYGYTF	TGCAGTGCTCAACGCCCCCGGTGGGGACAGAACTATGGCTACACCTTC
TRBJ2-7	.	.	TRBV29-1	CSVFGHRSYEQYF	TGCAGCGTTTTTGGACACCGCTCCTACGAGCAGTACTTC